The 9 T cell receptor beta chains given below trace back to one sample, sequenced in a study of Graves' ophthalmopathy and Graves' hyperthyroidism. Using RNA transcripts, the TCR beta CDR3 regions were amplified. HTBI primers served in a first-round RT-PCR, which a second-round multiplex PCR followed. TCRdb re-derived calls from the multiplex PCR reads in MiXCR, one entry per CDR3 protein. The repertoire holds some 370,000 distinct CDR3 sequences, about 18% seen once, with roughly 2.3% in the top ten. Sequencing was done on a sample of peripheral blood. These receptor sequences come from an adult woman with stable Graves' hyperthyroidism.

This clonotype was seen a few times. The chain combines TRBV6-1 with TRBJ1-5; possibly TRBD1 for D (5 bases). From germline, CDR1 is MNHNS and CDR2 SASEGT. This CDR3 spans 14 amino acids. Trimming removed 11 bases at V and 0 bases at J, with 14 bases between. The CDR3, as DNA: TGTGCCGCCGGCGAGGGGCATAGCAATCAGCCCCAGCATTTT. Amino acid sequence: CAAGEGHSNQPQHF.

This clonotype was found a few times. The gene calls are TRBV18 and TRBJ2-5, with D unclear. V gave up 2 bases and J gave up 7 bases, with 14 bases separating them. The CDR3 runs to 14 residues. The V gene's germline CDR1 is KGHSH and CDR2 LQKENI. This CDR3 is CASSPEDRSGTQYF. Here the CDR3 DNA reads TGTGCCAGCTCACCAGAGGACCGGTCGGGGACCCAGTACTTC. The entire variable domain, with the rest obtained from reference TRBV18 and TRBJ2-5, is as follows: NAGVMQNPRHLVRRRGQEARLRCSPMKGHSHVYWYRQLPEEGLKFMVYLQKENIIDESGMPKERFSAEFPKEGPSILRIQQVVRGDSAAYFCASSPEDRSGTQYFGPGTRLLVL.

On this clonotype itself: This likely comes from a read error, as the CDR3 has no conserved phenylalanine or tryptophan at its end. The chain joins TRBV5-1 to TRBJ2-2, with TRBD2 as a possible D gene (6 bases). The CDR3 extends over 16 amino acids. Per the germline V gene, CDR1 is SGHRS and CDR2 is YFSETQ. V was shortened by 2 bases and J by 5 bases, with 16 bases between the two germline ends. The CDR3 DNA is TGCGCCAGCAGCTTCTCAGGGAATCGGGGGACCGGGGAGCTGTTTGTT. It translates to CASSFSGNRGTGELFV.

Comments on this clonotype: The junction and the germline gene differ at one end; a read error may be behind it. The J gene is TRBJ1-1, the V gene TRBV6-1, with D tentatively TRBD1 (5 bases). Germline loops: CDR1 MNHNS, CDR2 SASEGT. CDR3 size: 14 residues. In nucleotides, the CDR3 is TGTGCCAGCAGTGAGGACATGCTGAACACTGATGCTTTCTTT. It translates to CASSEDMLNTDAFF.

This clonotype was seen many times. This chain links TRBV6-1 with TRBJ1-1; the D is unclear. This CDR3 is built from 13 residues. V shed 4 bases and J shed 4 bases, with 10 bases lying between them. Per the germline V gene, CDR1 is MNHNS and CDR2 is SASEGT. CDR3 coding DNA: TGTGCCAGCAGTGCCACACAGAGCACTGAAGCTTTCTTT. As protein: CASSATQSTEAFF.

This clonotype was detected ten times or more. V and J are TRBV28 and TRBJ1-6; the D is unclear. V lost 6 bases and J 10 bases, leaving 22 bases between the germline ends. CDR1 and CDR2 from the germline V gene are MDHEN and SYDVKM. CDR3 size: 16 residues. The CDR3 nucleotides are TGTGCCAGCAGCCCCCGTGAGATGGATATTGGGTCACCCCTCCACTTT. Translating it yields CASSPREMDIGSPLHF.

There are many counts of this clonotype. CDR3 sequence (DNA): TGCAGTGCTAGATCCGGGTTAGCTGGAAACACCATATATTTT. Amino acids: CSARSGLAGNTIYF. The chain carries TRBV20-1 and TRBJ1-3; D is undetermined. The CDR3 has 14 residues. CDR1 and CDR2 (germline): DFQATT, SNEGSKA (reference sequence). Deletions cut 2 bases from V and 2 bases from J, with 10 bases between.

This clonotype occurred many times. The chain has TRBV15 and TRBJ1-5; unclear D gene. Germline V CDR1 and CDR2: LNHNV, YYDKDF (reference sequence). This CDR3 has 15 residues. Deletions cut 2 bases from V and 6 bases from J, with 14 bases between. The CDR3 loop reads CATSRPPPAGQPQHF. In nucleotides, the CDR3 is TGTGCCACCAGCAGACCTCCCCCGGCGGGTCAGCCCCAGCATTTT.

This clonotype was picked up many times. This sequence joins TRBV6-2 or TRBV6-3 and TRBJ1-1, with D possibly being TRBD1 (5 bases). The germline V gene has CDR1 MNHEY and CDR2 SVGEGT. V dropped 0 bases and J dropped 1 base, with 9 bases sitting between them. The CDR3 is 15 residues long. The CDR3 loop is CASSYSLGGNTEAFF. The CDR3 region has the DNA TGTGCCAGCAGTTACTCCCTCGGGGGGAACACTGAAGCTTTCTTT.